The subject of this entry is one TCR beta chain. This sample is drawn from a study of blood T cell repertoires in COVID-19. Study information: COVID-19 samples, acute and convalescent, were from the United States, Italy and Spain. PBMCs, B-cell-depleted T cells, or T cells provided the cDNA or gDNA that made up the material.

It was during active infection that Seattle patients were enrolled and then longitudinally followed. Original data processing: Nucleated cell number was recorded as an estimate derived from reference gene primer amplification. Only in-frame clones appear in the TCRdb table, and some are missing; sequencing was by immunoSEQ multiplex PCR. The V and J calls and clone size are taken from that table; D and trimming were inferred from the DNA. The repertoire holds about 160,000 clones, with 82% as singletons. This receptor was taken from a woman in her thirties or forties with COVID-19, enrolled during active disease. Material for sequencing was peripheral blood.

The CDR3 sequence: CASSVGINEQFF. The CDR3 nucleotides are TGTGCCAGCAGCGTAGGTATTAATGAGCAGTTCTTC. The rearrangement links TRBV9 to TRBJ2-1; no reliable D call. CDR1 is SGDLS, CDR2 YYNGEE, per germline. The CDR3 has 12 residues. Trimming took 0 bases from V and 7 from J, leaving 5 bases between them.